These 25 T cell receptor beta chains were all obtained from the same sample, sequenced in a study of blood T cells in healthy people across ages. The second PCR ran roughly 6 to 11 cycles with a sample-barcoded 5' primer and J-beta primers. TCRdb independently ran MiXCR on the 5' RACE reads; one entry per CDR3 protein. This sample yields 800,000 or so distinct CDR3 sequences, of which roughly 25% are seen a single time; approximately 3.7% belongs to the top ten. This same sample was also taken into another study, of T cells of mothers and their children.

Input material: blood. These receptor sequences come from a boy aged 10-17 years in good health.

This clonotype appeared a few times. The CDR3 DNA reads as TGTGCCAGCAGTTCAAGGACTAGCGGTTTTCCCTACGAGCAGTACTTC. Protein product: CASSSRTSGFPYEQYF. The chain joins TRBV27 to TRBJ2-5, with TRBD2 matching over 10 bases. The DNA matches TRBJ2-7 better at its end, which makes the J call doubtful. The V gene's germline CDR1 is MNHEY and CDR2 SMNVEV (reference sequence). The CDR3 loop spans 16 amino acids.

This clonotype was picked up a small number of times. The chain carries TRBV7-2 and TRBJ2-7, with 9 bases that match TRBD1. Germline V gene data show CDR1 as SGHTA and CDR2 as FQGNSA. The CDR3 consists of 17 residues. The ends lost 2 bases at V and 4 bases at J; junction bases unmatched: 12. The CDR3 nucleotides are TGTGCCAGCAGCTTAAAGGTCACAGGGGGCGCCTCTTACGAGCAGTACTTC. Its translation: CASSLKVTGGASYEQYF.

V usage is TRBV20-1 and J usage is TRBJ2-5, with 12 positions matching TRBD2. Near its end, the DNA agrees better with TRBJ2-7, so the J call may be wrong. This CDR3 has 15 amino acids. Germline CDR1 and CDR2: DFQATT and SNEGSKA (reference sequence). CDR3: CSAIGLAGLIYEQYF. CDR3 nucleotides: TGCAGTGCCATAGGACTAGCGGGACTTATTTACGAGCAGTACTTC.

The gene calls are TRBV5-6 and TRBJ2-1; D is perhaps TRBD2 (5 bases). Trimming pared 5 bases from V and 5 bases from J, leaving 14 bases between. Germline loops: CDR1 SGHDT, CDR2 YYEEEE. The CDR3 spans 14 residues. CDR3 DNA sequence: TGTGCCAGCAGTTCTGACGACGGGAACAATGAGCAGTTCTTC. Translated: CASSSDDGNNEQFF.

This chain connects TRBV3-1 to TRBJ1-5; D is uncertain. This CDR3 is 14 amino acids long. Trimming removed 9 bases at V and 2 bases at J, with 14 bases between. The V gene's germline CDR1 is LGHDT and CDR2 YNNKEL (reference sequence). The CDR3 DNA follows: TGTGCCAGTGGGGAAGACACACGCAATCAGCCCCAGCATTTT. This gives the protein CASGEDTRNQPQHF. The full variable domain, with the rest looked up from reference TRBV3-1 and TRBJ1-5, is DTAVSQTPKYLVTQMGNDKSIKCEQNLGHDTMYWYKQDSKKFLKIMFSYNNKELIINETVPNRFSPKSPDKAHLNLHINSLELGDSAVYFCASGEDTRNQPQHFGDGTRLSIL.

The chain couples TRBV25-1 to TRBJ2-1, with D possibly being TRBD1 or TRBD2 (6 bases each). The J call is in doubt because the DNA end fits TRBJ2-7 better. CDR1 is MGHDK and CDR2 is SYGVNS in the germline V gene. The CDR3 consists of 14 residues. The CDR3 nucleotides read TGTGCCAGCAGTGATGAGGGGGGCTCCTACGAGCAGTACTTC. This sequence encodes CASSDEGGSYEQYF.

This clonotype came up many times. The gene calls are TRBV12-3 or TRBV12-4 and TRBJ1-1; D remains ambiguous. The CDR3 is 13 amino acids. Trimming removed 6 bases at V and 1 base at J, with 9 bases between. This chain's CDR3 is CASSFGPNTEAFF. The CDR3, as DNA: TGTGCCAGCAGCTTCGGACCGAACACTGAAGCTTTCTTT.

The chain couples TRBV20-1 to TRBJ2-1; 8 nucleotides agree with TRBD1. With the DNA end fitting TRBJ2-7 better, the J assignment may be wrong. CDR1 is DFQATT, CDR2 SNEGSKA, per germline (reference sequence). The CDR3 contains 15 residues. The CDR3 loop is CSASGRQGASYEQYF. The CDR3, as DNA: TGCAGTGCTAGCGGCCGGCAGGGGGCCTCCTACGAGCAGTACTTC.

This clonotype came up a few times. This chain uses TRBV3-1 with TRBJ2-1; the match to TRBD2 covers 10 bases. V was clipped by 2 bases and J by 7 bases; unmatched bases: 5. The CDR3 is made up of 15 amino acids. Germline V gives CDR1 LGHDT, CDR2 YNNKEL (reference sequence). The CDR3 protein is CASSQQRGGINEQFF. CDR3 nucleotides: TGTGCCAGCAGCCAACAGCGGGGGGGCATAAATGAGCAGTTCTTC.

Ten or more counts support this clonotype. V and J are TRBV6-4 and TRBJ2-1; tentative D call: TRBD1 (6 bases). This CDR3 comprises 14 residues. CDR1 is MRHNA and CDR2 is SNTAGT in the germline V gene. V was clipped by 3 bases and J by 0 bases, with 6 bases between them. In DNA, the CDR3 is TGTGCCAGCAGTGAGGACAGCTCCTACAATGAGCAGTTCTTC. It translates to CASSEDSSYNEQFF.

There are a few counts of this clonotype. The CDR3 nucleotides are TGTGCCAGCAGCGTAGAAGGGACTAGCGGGACCTACGAGCAGTACTTC. As protein: CASSVEGTSGTYEQYF. The V and J genes are TRBV9 and TRBJ2-7; TRBD2 aligns across 13 bases. J lost 2 bases, V lost 0 bases, and 2 bases had no gene match. Germline lookup yields CDR1 SGDLS and CDR2 YYNGEE. There are 16 residues in the CDR3.

This clonotype was seen only a few times. The rearrangement links TRBV29-1 to TRBJ1-3; D is possibly TRBD1 (5 bases). Germline V lookup: CDR1 SQVTM, CDR2 ANQGSEA. The CDR3 consists of 13 residues. Between the trimmed V and J ends, which lost 7 bases and 4 bases, there was a span of 14 bases. CDR3 in DNA: TGCAGCGCCGCGGGGCTCCCGGGAAACACCATATATTTT. This translates into CSAAGLPGNTIYF. Looking up the rest from reference TRBV29-1 and TRBJ1-3 gives the full variable domain: SAVISQKPSRDICQRGTSLTIQCQVDSQVTMMFWYRQQPGQSLTLIATANQGSEATYESGFVIDKFPISRPNLTFSTLTVSNMSPEDSSIYLCSAAGLPGNTIYFGEGSWLTVV.

This clonotype was counted between two and nine times. This chain links TRBV2 with TRBJ2-7; 9 bases line up with TRBD2. Germline V gene lookup returns CDR1 SNHLY and CDR2 FYNNEI. The trim removed 1 base at V and 5 bases at J, leaving 6 bases unmatched. The CDR3 loop spans 15 amino acids. The CDR3 protein is CASSEGAGGPHEQYF. DNA of the CDR3: TGTGCCAGCAGTGAAGGCGCGGGGGGGCCCCACGAGCAGTACTTC.

The chain links TRBV20-1 to TRBJ2-5, with 8 bases that match TRBD2. The CDR3 extends over 13 amino acids. Germline V gene lookup returns CDR1 DFQATT and CDR2 SNEGSKA (reference sequence). J was trimmed by 5 bases and V by 5 bases; bases with no gene match: 7. CDR3 coding DNA: TGCAGTGCTGGAGCGGGGGCCGCGGAGACCCAGTACTTC. Encoded protein: CSAGAGAAETQYF.

This clonotype was counted only a few times. The rearrangement links TRBV7-3 to TRBJ2-3; 7 bases fit TRBD2. Germline CDR1 is SGHTA and CDR2 is FQGTGA. The CDR3 extends over 16 amino acids. Losses at the gene ends were 5 bases for V and 4 bases for J; bases not matched to a gene: 12. The CDR3 nucleotides are TGTGCCAGCAGCCCCCTCGGGGGAGGGCGCGCAGATACGCAGTATTTT. It is translated as CASSPLGGGRADTQYF.

J is TRBJ2-7 and V is TRBV20-1; D gene uncertain. In germline, CDR1 is DFQATT, CDR2 SNEGSKA (reference sequence). The ends were cut back, 3 bases at V and 6 bases at J, with 12 bases in the middle. The CDR3 consists of 12 residues. CDR3: CSASGSTREQYF. CDR3 DNA sequence: TGCAGTGCTAGTGGCTCCACGCGCGAGCAGTACTTC.

The V gene is TRBV6-1, the J gene TRBJ1-6, with D perhaps matching TRBD1 (6 bases). Trimming pared 6 bases from V and 0 bases from J, leaving 18 bases between. The germline gives CDR1 MNHNS, CDR2 SASEGT. This CDR3 is built from 18 residues. The CDR3 bases are TGTGCCAGCAGCCGAGACAGGCCGCGAAGCTCCTATAATTCACCCCTCCACTTT. It is translated as CASSRDRPRSSYNSPLHF.

This clonotype was found many times. This chain links TRBV3-1 with TRBJ2-4; D is undetermined. The CDR3 contains 14 residues. Per germline, CDR1 LGHDT and CDR2 YNNKEL (reference sequence). Trimming shortened V by 2 bases and J by 4 bases, and 9 bases separated the two germline ends. CDR3 coding DNA: TGTGCCAGCAGCCAAATTACCGGAAAAAACATTCAGTACTTC. Its translation is CASSQITGKNIQYF.

Here the CDR3 reads CSARERGSGDPYEQYF. CDR3 nucleotide sequence: TGCAGTGCTAGAGAACGAGGTAGCGGGGATCCCTACGAGCAGTACTTC. This chain links TRBV20-1 with TRBJ2-7; 8 nucleotides agree with TRBD2. This CDR3 comprises 16 residues. The V segment lost 0 bases and the J segment 2 bases; nucleotides outside the gene matches: 9. Looked up from germline, CDR1 is DFQATT and CDR2 is SNEGSKA (reference sequence).

This clonotype was counted between two and nine times. This chain joins TRBV2 and TRBJ2-5; D perhaps matches TRBD2 (5 bases). V shed 4 bases and J shed 4 bases, with 16 bases lying between them. From germline, CDR1 is SNHLY and CDR2 FYNNEI. This CDR3 spans 15 amino acids. The CDR3 region is CASSGMGSVAETQYF. The CDR3 DNA reads TGTGCCAGCAGTGGAATGGGGAGCGTGGCAGAGACCCAGTACTTC.

The V gene is TRBV20-1, the J gene TRBJ2-5; D might be TRBD1 or TRBD2, each matching 5 bases. Matching the DNA end better, TRBJ2-7 makes the J call doubtful. The CDR3 spans 13 residues. Germline values: CDR1 DFQATT, CDR2 SNEGSKA (reference sequence). Written as DNA, the CDR3 is TGCAGTGCTAGAGCGAGGGGCATATACGAGCAGTACTTC. The encoded protein is CSARARGIYEQYF.

The chain combines TRBV20-1 with TRBJ2-3, with TRBD2 identical over 7 bases. CDR1 and CDR2 (germline): DFQATT, SNEGSKA (reference sequence). The CDR3 totals 15 residues. Trimming at V came to 6 bases and at J to 2 bases, leaving 11 bases not matched to a gene. CDR3 nucleotide sequence: TGCAGTGCCCCCCCCCTAGCGGCTCCCACAGATACGCAGTATTTT. It codes for CSAPPLAAPTDTQYF.

This clonotype was found a few times. The chain uses TRBV18 and TRBJ1-6; D uncertain. There are 14 residues in the CDR3. Trimming removed 6 bases at V and 4 bases at J, with 10 bases between. Per the germline V gene, CDR1 is KGHSH and CDR2 is LQKENI. Written as DNA, the CDR3 is TGTGCCAGCTCTGACTACGGGTATAATTCACCCCTCCACTTT. Protein sequence: CASSDYGYNSPLHF.

The chain joins TRBV9 to TRBJ1-2; a weak D match, TRBD1 (5 bases). The ends were cut back, 7 bases at V and 6 bases at J, with 22 bases in the middle. Germline V lookup: CDR1 SGDLS, CDR2 YYNGEE. This CDR3 is 15 amino acids long. The CDR3 region is CASSPGQGGFDGYTF. As DNA, the CDR3 is TGTGCCAGCTCCCCGGGCCAGGGAGGGTTTGATGGCTACACCTTC. The full variable domain, its missing parts supplied by reference TRBV9 and TRBJ1-2, is DSGVTQTPKHLITATGQRVTLRCSPRSGDLSVYWYQQSLDQGLQFLIQYYNGEERAKGNILERFSAQQFPDLHSELNLSSLELGDSALYFCASSPGQGGFDGYTFGSGTRLTVV.

This clonotype has at least ten counts. This chain links TRBV9 with TRBJ2-5; the D call may be TRBD1 or TRBD2 (5 bases each). The CDR3 has 17 residues. The V end lost 3 bases, the J end lost 3 bases, and 21 bases lay between the germline ends. CDR1 and CDR2 from the germline V gene are SGDLS and YYNGEE. CDR3 DNA: TGTGCCAGCAGCGCAGCCGGGACCAGCTGGAGAGAAGAGACCCAGTACTTC. Translating it yields CASSAAGTSWREETQYF.